The rows below give T cell receptor beta chains drawn from one sample of a study of blood T cell repertoires in COVID-19. Only in-frame clones appear in the TCRdb table, and some are missing; sequencing was by immunoSEQ multiplex PCR. Of approximately 350,000 clones listed, around 90% are singletons. Sequenced sample: peripheral blood. The receptor set was obtained from a man aged 40-49 years with acute or convalescent COVID-19. Both conserved end residues are part of each CDR3. Fields, in order: clone size, J gene, V gene, D gene, CDR3 DNA, CDR3 protein. D genes are given only for firm matches. A clone size is listed for some rows: how often the clone was seen (once, few, many), or a class if it is expanded.

-	TRBJ2-3	TRBV15	-	TGTGCCACCAGCAGAGAAGGGGACTTCCCTAGGGGCACAGATACGCAGTATTTT	CATSREGDFPRGTDTQYF
-	TRBJ1-1	TRBV12-3/TRBV12-4	-	TGTGCCAGCAGTTTGGGTGGAGACTCCCAGGCTTTCTTT	CASSLGGDSQAFF
-	TRBJ2-7	TRBV19	TRBD1	TGTGCCAGTAGTGGGAGATCCGGGACAGGGGGCGGGGGATACGAGCAGTACTTC	CASSGRSGTGGGGYEQYF
-	TRBJ2-7	TRBV5-4	TRBD1	TGTGCCAGCAGTTCCGGGACAGGGACCACCGAGCAGTACTTC	CASSSGTGTTEQYF
once	TRBJ2-2	TRBV14	-	TGTGCCAGCAGCCTGGAGACCGGGGAGCTGTTTTTT	CASSLETGELFF
-	TRBJ2-5	TRBV6-5	-	TGTGCCAGCGCGCGTGAAGGCGGTGAGACCCAGTACTTC	CASAREGGETQYF
few	TRBJ2-5	TRBV3-1/TRBV3-2	-	TGTGCCAGCAGCCCAACAGGGTCAGAGACCCAGTACTTC	CASSPTGSETQYF
once	TRBJ2-1	TRBV5-1	TRBD2	TGCGCCAGCAGCTTGAGCGGGAGGGCCAGTGTTAATGAGCAGTTCTTC	CASSLSGRASVNEQFF
-	TRBJ1-6	TRBV27	-	TGTGCCAGCAGACTAATGGGACAATTCTATAATTCACCCCTCCACTTT	CASRLMGQFYNSPLHF
-	TRBJ2-2	TRBV5-1	TRBD2	TGCGCCAGCAGCCCGGGGGGTGCGAACACCGGGGAGCTGTTTTTT	CASSPGGANTGELFF
-	TRBJ2-2	TRBV7-3	-	TGTGCCAGCAGCGCCTCCCGGGATCCCGGGGAGCTGTTTTTT	CASSASRDPGELFF
-	TRBJ2-3	TRBV20-1	TRBD2	TGCAGTGCTAGTCACCTCCAAGCGGGACTACGCACAGATACGCAGTATTTT	CSASHLQAGLRTDTQYF
-	TRBJ1-1	TRBV27	TRBD1	TGTGCCAGCAGTTTCCTCCCCCCCGGGACAGAGAACATGAACACTGAAGCTTTCTTT	CASSFLPPGTENMNTEAFF
-	TRBJ2-1	TRBV27	TRBD2	TGTGCCAGCAGTTTACGCGGGAGGGCGAACAATGAGCAGTTCTTC	CASSLRGRANNEQFF
-	TRBJ2-5	TRBV7-3	-	TGTGCCAGCAGCTCCGAGATACAAGAGACCCAGTACTTC	CASSSEIQETQYF
-	TRBJ2-7	TRBV7-2	-	TGTGCCAGCAGCCCCATTCGCCGCGGGAACGAGCAGTACTTC	CASSPIRRGNEQYF
-	TRBJ2-3	TRBV10-3	-	TGTGCCATCAGGAAGGGGCCTAGCACAGATACGCAGTATTTT	CAIRKGPSTDTQYF
-	TRBJ2-1	TRBV3-1/TRBV3-2	TRBD2	TGTGCCAGCAGCCAAGAAACTAGCGGGGGGAGGAGCTCCTACAATGAGCAGTTCTTC	CASSQETSGGRSSYNEQFF
few	TRBJ1-6	TRBV6-6	-	TGTGCCAGCAGTCCCCCGACAGCCAGCTCACCCCTCCACTTT	CASSPPTASSPLHF
-	TRBJ1-4	TRBV12-3/TRBV12-4	-	TGTGCCAGCAGCACCAGCAGGGGTGAAAAACTGTTTTTT	CASSTSRGEKLFF
-	TRBJ1-4	TRBV6-1	TRBD1	TGTGCCAGCAGTGAAGCGACAGACAGGGGAAGGGAAAAACTGTTTTTT	CASSEATDRGREKLFF
-	TRBJ2-7	TRBV27	TRBD1	TGTGCCAGCAGCATCACCGGGACAGGGTCGTACGAGCAGTACTTC	CASSITGTGSYEQYF
-	TRBJ1-4	TRBV15	-	TGTGCCACCAGCAGAGAGGCGGGGAGGGGGAATGAAAAACTGTTTTTT	CATSREAGRGNEKLFF
-	TRBJ2-2	TRBV11-2	TRBD2	TGTGCCAGCAGCTTAGCTAGCGGGAGAGTTACCGGGGAGCTGTTTTTT	CASSLASGRVTGELFF
-	TRBJ1-1	TRBV7-8	-	TGTGCCAGCAGCTTAGGTCGAGGGGGCACTGAAGCTTTCTTT	CASSLGRGGTEAFF
-	TRBJ2-7	TRBV15	TRBD2	TGTGCCACCAGCGCCGGGACTAGCGGAACCTACGAGCAGTACTTC	CATSAGTSGTYEQYF
-	TRBJ1-5	TRBV6-2/TRBV6-3	-	TGTGCCAGCAGTTACGGGGCAGGGATGACCCAGCATTTT	CASSYGAGMTQHF
once	TRBJ2-6	TRBV3-1/TRBV3-2	TRBD1	TGTGCCAGCAGCCAACCGGGACAGCCGGTCTCTGGGGCCAACGTCCTGACTTTC	CASSQPGQPVSGANVLTF
-	TRBJ2-7	TRBV18	-	TGTGCCAGCTCACCACGGCACAGGGACGAGCAGTACTTC	CASSPRHRDEQYF
-	TRBJ2-7	TRBV6-6	-	TGTGCCAGCAGGACTCTCGGAGCCAGCTACGAGCAGTACTTC	CASRTLGASYEQYF
-	TRBJ2-5	TRBV9	-	TGTGCCAGCAGCCCTCAGCCAGGGATGACCCAGTACTTC	CASSPQPGMTQYF
-	TRBJ1-6	TRBV5-4	-	TGTGCCAGCAGCTACAGGGTCGCCAATTCACCCCTCCACTTT	CASSYRVANSPLHF
-	TRBJ1-1	TRBV28	-	TGTGCCAGCAGTTTATCTCCGGCAGGGGCCTACACTGAAGCTTTCTTT	CASSLSPAGAYTEAFF
-	TRBJ1-5	TRBV7-2	-	TGTGCCAGCAGCCTTGGCAGAAGCAATCAGCCCCAGCATTTT	CASSLGRSNQPQHF
once	TRBJ2-7	TRBV9	TRBD2	TGTGCCAGCAGCGCACTTAGCGGGCGTGACTACGAGCAGTACTTC	CASSALSGRDYEQYF
-	TRBJ1-1	TRBV6-2/TRBV6-3	-	TGTGCCAGCAGTCGAGATCACACTGAAGCTTTCTTT	CASSRDHTEAFF
-	TRBJ1-5	TRBV5-5	-	TGTGCCAGCAGCTTGGGAGGAGGGAATCAGCCCCAGCATTTT	CASSLGGGNQPQHF
-	TRBJ1-3	TRBV7-2	-	TGTGCCAGCAGCCTCACAACAGGGTCCCCTGGAAACACCATATATTTT	CASSLTTGSPGNTIYF
few	TRBJ2-7	TRBV12-3/TRBV12-4	TRBD1	TGTGCCAGCAGTCCCGGACAGGGCCACGAGCAGTACTTC	CASSPGQGHEQYF
-	TRBJ2-3	TRBV3-1/TRBV3-2	TRBD2	TGTGCCAGCAGCCAGGGGCTAGCGGGGGGGGGCACAGATACGCAGTATTTT	CASSQGLAGGGTDTQYF
few	TRBJ2-3	TRBV6-4	-	TGTGCCAGCAGCCCTCAGCGGAGGGGCACAGATACGCAGTATTTT	CASSPQRRGTDTQYF
-	TRBJ2-3	TRBV29-1	TRBD2	TGCAGCGTGACTAGCGGATACACAGATACGCAGTATTTT	CSVTSGYTDTQYF
-	TRBJ1-5	TRBV28	-	TGTGCCAGCAGACCAGGCCCCCCGATTAGCAATCAGCCCCAGCATTTT	CASRPGPPISNQPQHF
-	TRBJ2-5	TRBV2	-	TGTGCCAGCAGTTATGTATCTTCCCGACAGGCCCTGGGAGAGACCCAGTACTTC	CASSYVSSRQALGETQYF
-	TRBJ1-5	TRBV29-1	-	TGCAGCGTCCGGACAAATAGCAATCAGCCCCAGCATTTT	CSVRTNSNQPQHF
-	TRBJ2-1	TRBV5-6	-	TGTGCCAGCAGCTCGGTGGAGGAGCAGTTCTTC	CASSSVEEQFF